This TCR beta chain originates from a study of blood T cell repertoires in COVID-19. Across the whole study: The United States, Italy and Spain provided the acute and convalescent COVID-19 samples. PBMCs, B-cell-depleted T cells, or T cells provided the cDNA or gDNA that made up the material.

Only in-frame clones appear in the TCRdb table, and some are missing; sequencing was by immunoSEQ multiplex PCR. This repertoire shows tens of thousands of clones, about 91% found once; its top ten account for roughly 4.9%. The CDR3 is made up of 17 amino acids. J was trimmed by 5 bases and V by 3 bases; bases with no gene match: 13. Germline V gives CDR1 WNHNN, CDR2 SYGVQD (reference sequence). The chain couples TRBV10-1 to TRBJ2-1, with 7 bases identical to TRBD2. The source material was peripheral blood. The receptor was derived from a woman older than 75 with active COVID-19. In DNA, the CDR3 is TGCGCCAGCAGTGATCACAGCGGGAACCCCGGGGACAATGAGCAGTTCTTC. As protein: CASSDHSGNPGDNEQFF.